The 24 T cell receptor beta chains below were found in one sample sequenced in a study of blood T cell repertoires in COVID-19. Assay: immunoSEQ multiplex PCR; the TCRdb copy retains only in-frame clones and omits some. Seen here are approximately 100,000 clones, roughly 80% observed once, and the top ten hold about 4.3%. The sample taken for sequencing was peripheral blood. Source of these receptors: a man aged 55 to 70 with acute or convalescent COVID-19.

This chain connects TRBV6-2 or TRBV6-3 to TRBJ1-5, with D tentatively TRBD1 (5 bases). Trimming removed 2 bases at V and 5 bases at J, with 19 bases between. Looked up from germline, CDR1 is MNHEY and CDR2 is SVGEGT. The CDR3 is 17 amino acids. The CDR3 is CASSYPLGGGGDQPQHF. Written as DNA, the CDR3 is TGTGCCAGCAGTTACCCGCTAGGTGGCGGGGGGGATCAGCCCCAGCATTTT.

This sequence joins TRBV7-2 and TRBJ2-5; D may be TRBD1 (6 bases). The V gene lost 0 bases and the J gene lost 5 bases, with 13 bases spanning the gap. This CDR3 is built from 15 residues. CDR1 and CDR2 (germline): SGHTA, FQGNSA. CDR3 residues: CASSLARGNWETQYF. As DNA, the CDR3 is TGTGCCAGCAGCTTAGCTAGGGGGAATTGGGAGACCCAGTACTTC.

CDR3 coding DNA: TGTGCCAGCAGCCTAACTAGCGGGGGGGCCGCCGGGGAGCTGTTTTTT. The encoded protein is CASSLTSGGAAGELFF. The chain couples TRBV7-9 to TRBJ2-2, with 13 bases lining up with TRBD2. V shed 5 bases and J 6 bases; nucleotides not matched to a gene: 6. Germline V lookup: CDR1 SEHNR, CDR2 FQNEAQ (reference sequence). CDR3 length equals 16 residues.

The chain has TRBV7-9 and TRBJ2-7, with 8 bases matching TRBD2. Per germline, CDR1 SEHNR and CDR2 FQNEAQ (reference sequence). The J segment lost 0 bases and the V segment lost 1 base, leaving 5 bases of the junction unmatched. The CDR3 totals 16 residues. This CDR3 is CASSLGSGGTSYEQYF. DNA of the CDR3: TGTGCCAGCAGCTTAGGAAGCGGGGGAACCTCCTACGAGCAGTACTTC.

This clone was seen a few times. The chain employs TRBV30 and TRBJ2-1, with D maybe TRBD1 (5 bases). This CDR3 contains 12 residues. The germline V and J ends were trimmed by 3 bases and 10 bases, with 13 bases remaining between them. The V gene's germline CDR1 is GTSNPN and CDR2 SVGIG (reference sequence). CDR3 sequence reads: CAWSHIGAEQFF. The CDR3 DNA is TGTGCCTGGAGCCACATTGGGGCAGAGCAGTTCTTC.

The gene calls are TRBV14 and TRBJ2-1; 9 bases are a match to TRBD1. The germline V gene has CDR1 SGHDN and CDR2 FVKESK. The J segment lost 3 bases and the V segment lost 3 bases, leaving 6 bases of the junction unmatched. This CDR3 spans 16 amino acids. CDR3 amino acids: CASSHTGGRYYNEQFF. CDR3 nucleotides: TGTGCCAGCAGCCACACAGGGGGCAGGTACTACAATGAGCAGTTCTTC.

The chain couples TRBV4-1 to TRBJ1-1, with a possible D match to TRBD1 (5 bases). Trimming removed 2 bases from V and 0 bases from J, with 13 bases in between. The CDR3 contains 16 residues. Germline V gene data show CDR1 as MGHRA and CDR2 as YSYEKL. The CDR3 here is CASSQSHRYVNTEAFF. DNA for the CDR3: TGCGCCAGCAGCCAATCTCACAGGTACGTGAACACTGAAGCTTTCTTT.

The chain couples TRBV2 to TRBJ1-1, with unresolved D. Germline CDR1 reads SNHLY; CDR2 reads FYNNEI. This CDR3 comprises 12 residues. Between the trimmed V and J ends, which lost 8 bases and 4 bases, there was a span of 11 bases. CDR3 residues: CASSRVPTEAFF. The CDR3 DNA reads TGTGCCAGCTCCCGGGTGCCCACTGAAGCTTTCTTT. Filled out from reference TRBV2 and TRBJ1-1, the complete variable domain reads EPEVTQTPSHQVTQMGQEVILRCVPISNHLYFYWYRQILGQKVEFLVSFYNNEISEKSEIFDDQFSVERPDGSNFTLKIRSTKLEDSAMYFCASSRVPTEAFFGQGTRLTVV.

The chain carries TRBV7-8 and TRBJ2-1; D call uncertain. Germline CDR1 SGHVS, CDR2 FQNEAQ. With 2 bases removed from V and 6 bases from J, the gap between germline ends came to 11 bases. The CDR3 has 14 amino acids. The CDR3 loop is CASSLFVYRNEQFF. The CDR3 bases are TGTGCCAGCAGCTTATTTGTCTACCGCAATGAGCAGTTCTTC.

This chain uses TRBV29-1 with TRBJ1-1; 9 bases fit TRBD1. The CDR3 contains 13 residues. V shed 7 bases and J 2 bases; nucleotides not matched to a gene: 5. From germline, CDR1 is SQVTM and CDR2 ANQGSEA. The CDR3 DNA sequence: TGCAGCGGACAGGGACAGGGAAACACTGAAGCTTTCTTT. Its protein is CSGQGQGNTEAFF.

The CDR3 bases are TGTGCCAGCAGCTCCGGGACAGGGTACAATCAGCCCCAGCATTTT. Its translation: CASSSGTGYNQPQHF. The chain recombines TRBV11-2 with TRBJ1-5; TRBD1 agrees at 9 bases. This CDR3 is built from 15 residues. Germline V gives CDR1 SGHAT, CDR2 FQNNGV. J was trimmed by 3 bases and V by 4 bases; bases with no gene match: 4.

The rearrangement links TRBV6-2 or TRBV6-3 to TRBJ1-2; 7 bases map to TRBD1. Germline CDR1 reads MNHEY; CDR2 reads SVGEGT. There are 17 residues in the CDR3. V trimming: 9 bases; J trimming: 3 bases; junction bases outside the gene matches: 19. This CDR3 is CASSRGQFRPRDYGYTF. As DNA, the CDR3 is TGTGCCAGTAGTCGGGGACAGTTTCGTCCCCGGGACTATGGCTACACCTTC.

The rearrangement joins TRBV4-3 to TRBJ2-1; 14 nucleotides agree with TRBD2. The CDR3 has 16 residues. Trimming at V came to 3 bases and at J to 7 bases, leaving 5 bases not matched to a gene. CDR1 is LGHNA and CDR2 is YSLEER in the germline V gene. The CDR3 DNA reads TGCGCCAGCAGCCACCGACTAGCGGGAGGGTTAAATGAGCAGTTCTTC. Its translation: CASSHRLAGGLNEQFF.

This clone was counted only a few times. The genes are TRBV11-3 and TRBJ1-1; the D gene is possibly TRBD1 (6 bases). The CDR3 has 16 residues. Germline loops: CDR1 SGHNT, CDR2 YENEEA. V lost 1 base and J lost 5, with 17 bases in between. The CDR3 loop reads CASSLVGAGAWTEAFF. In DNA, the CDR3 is TGTGCCAGCAGCTTAGTTGGGGCAGGGGCATGGACTGAAGCTTTCTTT.

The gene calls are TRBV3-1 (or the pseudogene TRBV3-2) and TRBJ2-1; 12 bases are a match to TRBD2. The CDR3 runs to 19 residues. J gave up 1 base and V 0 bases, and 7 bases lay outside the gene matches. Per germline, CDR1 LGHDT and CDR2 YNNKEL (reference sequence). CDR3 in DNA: TGTGCCAGCAGCCAAGATCCGCGACTAGCGGGGGATTCCTACAATGAGCAGTTCTTC. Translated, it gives CASSQDPRLAGDSYNEQFF.

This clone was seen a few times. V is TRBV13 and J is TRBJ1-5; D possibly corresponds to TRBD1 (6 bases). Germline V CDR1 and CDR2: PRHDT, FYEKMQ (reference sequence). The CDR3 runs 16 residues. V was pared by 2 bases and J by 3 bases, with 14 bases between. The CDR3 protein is CASSLFGGRDNQPQHF. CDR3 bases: TGTGCCAGCAGCTTATTTGGGGGCCGGGACAATCAGCCCCAGCATTTT.

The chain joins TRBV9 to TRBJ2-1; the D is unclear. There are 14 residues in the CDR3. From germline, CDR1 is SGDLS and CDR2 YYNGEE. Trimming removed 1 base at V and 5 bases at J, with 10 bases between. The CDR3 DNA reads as TGTGCCAGCAGCGTAAAGGCAGCGAACAATGAGCAGTTCTTC. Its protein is CASSVKAANNEQFF.

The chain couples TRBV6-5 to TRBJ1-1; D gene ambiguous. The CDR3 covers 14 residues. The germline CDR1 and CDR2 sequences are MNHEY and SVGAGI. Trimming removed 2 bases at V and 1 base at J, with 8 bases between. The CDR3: CASSYAQENTEAFF. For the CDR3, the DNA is TGTGCCAGCAGTTACGCCCAGGAGAACACTGAAGCTTTCTTT.

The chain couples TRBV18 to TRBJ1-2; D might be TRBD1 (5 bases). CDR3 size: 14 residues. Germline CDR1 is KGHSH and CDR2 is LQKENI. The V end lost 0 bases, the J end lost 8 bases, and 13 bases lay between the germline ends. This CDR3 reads CASSPPVRVGGYTF. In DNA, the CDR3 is TGTGCCAGCTCACCACCGGTCAGGGTTGGGGGCTACACCTTC. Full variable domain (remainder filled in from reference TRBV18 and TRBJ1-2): NAGVMQNPRHLVRRRGQEARLRCSPMKGHSHVYWYRQLPEEGLKFMVYLQKENIIDESGMPKERFSAEFPKEGPSILRIQQVVRGDSAAYFCASSPPVRVGGYTFGSGTRLTVV.

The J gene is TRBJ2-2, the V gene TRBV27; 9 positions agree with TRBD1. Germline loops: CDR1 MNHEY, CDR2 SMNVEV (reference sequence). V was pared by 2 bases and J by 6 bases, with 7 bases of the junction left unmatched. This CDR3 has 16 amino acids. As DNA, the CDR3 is TGTGCCAGCAGTTTAGGGGGACAGGGTTTATCCGGGGAGCTGTTTTTT. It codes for CASSLGGQGLSGELFF.

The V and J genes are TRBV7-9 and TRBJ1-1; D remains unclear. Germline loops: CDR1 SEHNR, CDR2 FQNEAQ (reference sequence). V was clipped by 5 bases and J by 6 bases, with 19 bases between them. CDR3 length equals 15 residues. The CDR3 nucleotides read TGTGCCAGCAGCCCTAGCGGGTGGACTAACGCTGAAGCTTTCTTT. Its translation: CASSPSGWTNAEAFF.

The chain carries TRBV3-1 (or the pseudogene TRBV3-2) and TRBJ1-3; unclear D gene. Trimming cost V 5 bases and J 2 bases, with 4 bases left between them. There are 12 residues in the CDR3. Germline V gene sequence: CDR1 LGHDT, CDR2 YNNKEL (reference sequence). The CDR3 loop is CASSSAGNTIYF. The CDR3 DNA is TGTGCCAGCAGCTCCGCTGGAAACACCATATATTTT.

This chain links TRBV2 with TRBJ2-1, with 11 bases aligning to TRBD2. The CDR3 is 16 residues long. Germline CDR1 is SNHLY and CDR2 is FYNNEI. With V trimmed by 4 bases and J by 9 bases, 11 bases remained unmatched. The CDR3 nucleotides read TGTGCCAGCAGTGGTAGGCTTAGCGGGGGGGCTTCTGAGCAGTTCTTC. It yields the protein CASSGRLSGGASEQFF.

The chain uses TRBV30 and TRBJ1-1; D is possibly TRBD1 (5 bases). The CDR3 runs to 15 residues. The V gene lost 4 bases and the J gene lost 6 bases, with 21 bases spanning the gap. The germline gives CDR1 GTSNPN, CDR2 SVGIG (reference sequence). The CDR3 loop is CAWNEAGRGTAEAFF. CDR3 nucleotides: TGTGCCTGGAATGAGGCGGGGAGGGGCACGGCTGAAGCTTTCTTT.